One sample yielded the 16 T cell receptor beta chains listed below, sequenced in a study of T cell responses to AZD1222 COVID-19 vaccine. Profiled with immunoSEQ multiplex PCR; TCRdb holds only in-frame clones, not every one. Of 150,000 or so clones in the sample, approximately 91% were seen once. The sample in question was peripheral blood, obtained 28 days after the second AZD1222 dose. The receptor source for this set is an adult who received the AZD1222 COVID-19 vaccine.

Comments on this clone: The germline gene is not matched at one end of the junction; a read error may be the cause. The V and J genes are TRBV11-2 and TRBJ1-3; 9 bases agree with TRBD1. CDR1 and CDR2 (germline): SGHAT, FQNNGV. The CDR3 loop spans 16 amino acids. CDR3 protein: CASRHERGTGTGGGNF. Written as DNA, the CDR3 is TGTGCCAGCAGACACGAACGTGGGACAGGGACCGGAGGGGGTAATTTT.

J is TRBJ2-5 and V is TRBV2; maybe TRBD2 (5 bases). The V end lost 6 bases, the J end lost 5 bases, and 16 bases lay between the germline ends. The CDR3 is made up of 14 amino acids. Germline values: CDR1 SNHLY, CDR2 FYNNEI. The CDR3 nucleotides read TGTGCCAGCAGACGTACCCAGGCGGGCGAGACCCAGTACTTC. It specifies CASRRTQAGETQYF.

For the CDR3, the DNA is TGCGCCAGCAGCCAAATCTCTTCCGCCCGGTCCGGACCGGGGGACAATGAGCAGTTCTTC. Amino acid sequence: CASSQISSARSGPGDNEQFF. The chain is built from TRBV5-1 and TRBJ2-1; D is perhaps TRBD2 (6 bases). The CDR3 consists of 20 residues. CDR1 is SGHRS and CDR2 is YFSETQ in the germline V gene. V dropped 4 bases and J dropped 5 bases, with 31 bases sitting between them. Supplemented by reference TRBV5-1 and TRBJ2-1, the full variable domain reads KAGVTQTPRYLIKTRGQQVTLSCSPISGHRSVSWYQQTPGQGLQFLFEYFSETQRNKGNFPGRFSGRQFSNSRSEMNVSTLELGDSALYLCASSQISSARSGPGDNEQFFGPGTRLTVL.

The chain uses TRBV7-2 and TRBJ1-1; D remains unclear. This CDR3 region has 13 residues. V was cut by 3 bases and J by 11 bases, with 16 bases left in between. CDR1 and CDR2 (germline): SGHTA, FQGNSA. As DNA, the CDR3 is TGTGCCAGCAGCTTTAAACCGCAAGTTGGTGCTTTCTTT. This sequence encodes CASSFKPQVGAFF.

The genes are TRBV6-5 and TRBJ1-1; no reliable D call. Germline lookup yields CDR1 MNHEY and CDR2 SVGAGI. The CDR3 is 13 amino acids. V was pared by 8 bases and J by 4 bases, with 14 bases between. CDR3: CASRLGFVTEAFF. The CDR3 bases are TGTGCCAGCCGCCTAGGTTTTGTCACTGAAGCTTTCTTT.

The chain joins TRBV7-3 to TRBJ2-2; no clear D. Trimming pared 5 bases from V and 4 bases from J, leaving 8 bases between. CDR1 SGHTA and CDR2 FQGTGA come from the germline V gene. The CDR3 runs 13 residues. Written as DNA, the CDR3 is TGTGCCAGCAGCCCCACCTCCACCGGGGAGCTGTTTTTT. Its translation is CASSPTSTGELFF.

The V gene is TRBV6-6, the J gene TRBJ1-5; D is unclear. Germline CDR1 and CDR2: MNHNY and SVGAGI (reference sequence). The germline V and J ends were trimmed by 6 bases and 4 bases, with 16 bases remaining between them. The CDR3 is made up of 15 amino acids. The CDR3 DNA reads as TGTGCCAGCAGCCCCCCGCAGGAGATAAATCAGCCCCAGCATTTT. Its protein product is CASSPPQEINQPQHF.

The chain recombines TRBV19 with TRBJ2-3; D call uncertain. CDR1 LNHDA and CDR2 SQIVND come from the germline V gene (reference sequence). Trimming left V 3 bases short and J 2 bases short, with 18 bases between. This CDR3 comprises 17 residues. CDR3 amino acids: CASSIRAGSSSTDTQYF. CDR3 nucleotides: TGTGCCAGTAGTATCCGGGCAGGATCCTCGTCCACAGATACGCAGTATTTT.

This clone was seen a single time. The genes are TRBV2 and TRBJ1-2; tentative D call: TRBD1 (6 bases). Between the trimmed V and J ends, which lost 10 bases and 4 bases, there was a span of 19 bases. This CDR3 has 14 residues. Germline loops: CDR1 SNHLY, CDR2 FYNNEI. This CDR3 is CAIEDYRVIYGYTF. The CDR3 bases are TGTGCCATCGAAGACTACAGGGTTATCTATGGCTACACCTTC.

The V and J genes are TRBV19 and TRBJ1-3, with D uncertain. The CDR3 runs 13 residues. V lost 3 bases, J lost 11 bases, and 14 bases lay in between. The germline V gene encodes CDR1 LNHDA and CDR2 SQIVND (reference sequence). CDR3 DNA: TGTGCCAGTAGTATTTACCGGGAATCGGCCATATATTTT. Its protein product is CASSIYRESAIYF.

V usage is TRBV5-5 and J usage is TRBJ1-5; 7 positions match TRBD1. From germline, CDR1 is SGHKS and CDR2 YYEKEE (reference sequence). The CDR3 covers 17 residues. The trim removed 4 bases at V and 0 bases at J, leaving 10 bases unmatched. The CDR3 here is CASSQPTGSYSNQPQHF. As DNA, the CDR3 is TGTGCCAGCAGCCAGCCGACAGGGTCTTATAGCAATCAGCCCCAGCATTTT. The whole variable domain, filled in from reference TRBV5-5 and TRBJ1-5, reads DAGVTQSPTHLIKTRGQQVTLRCSPISGHKSVSWYQQVLGQGPQFIFQYYEKEERGRGNFPDRFSARQFPNYSSELNVNALLLGDSALYLCASSQPTGSYSNQPQHFGDGTRLSIL.

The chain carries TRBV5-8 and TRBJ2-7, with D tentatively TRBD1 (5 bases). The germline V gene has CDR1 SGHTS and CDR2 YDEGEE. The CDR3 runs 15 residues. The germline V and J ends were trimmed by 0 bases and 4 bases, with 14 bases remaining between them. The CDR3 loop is CASSLEAGPVYEQYF. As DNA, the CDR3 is TGTGCCAGCAGCTTGGAGGCAGGGCCAGTTTACGAGCAGTACTTC.

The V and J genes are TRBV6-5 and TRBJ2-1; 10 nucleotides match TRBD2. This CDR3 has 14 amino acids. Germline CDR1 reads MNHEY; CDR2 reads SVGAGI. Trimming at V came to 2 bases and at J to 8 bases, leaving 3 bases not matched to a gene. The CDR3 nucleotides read TGTGCCAGCAGTTACATAGCGGGAGGCGATGAGCAGTTCTTC. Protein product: CASSYIAGGDEQFF.

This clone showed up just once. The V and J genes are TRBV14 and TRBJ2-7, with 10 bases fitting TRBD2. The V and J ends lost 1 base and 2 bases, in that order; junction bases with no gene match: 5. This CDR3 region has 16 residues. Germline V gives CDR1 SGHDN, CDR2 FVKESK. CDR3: CASSQGGTSATYEQYF. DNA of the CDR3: TGTGCCAGCAGCCAAGGGGGGACTAGCGCAACCTACGAGCAGTACTTC.

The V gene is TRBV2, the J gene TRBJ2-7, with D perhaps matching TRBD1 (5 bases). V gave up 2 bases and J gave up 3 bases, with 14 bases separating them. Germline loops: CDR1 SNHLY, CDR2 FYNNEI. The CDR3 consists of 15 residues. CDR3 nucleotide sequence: TGTGCCAGCAGTGAACTATCGCCAGGGATCTACGAGCAGTACTTC. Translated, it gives CASSELSPGIYEQYF.

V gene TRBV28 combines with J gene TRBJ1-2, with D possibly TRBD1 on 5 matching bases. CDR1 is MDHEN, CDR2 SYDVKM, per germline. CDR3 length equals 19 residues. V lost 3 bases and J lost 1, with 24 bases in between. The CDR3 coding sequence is TGTGCCAGCAGTTTCGTATTGGGTTCGGGGACGGACCATAACTATGGCTACACCTTC. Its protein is CASSFVLGSGTDHNYGYTF.